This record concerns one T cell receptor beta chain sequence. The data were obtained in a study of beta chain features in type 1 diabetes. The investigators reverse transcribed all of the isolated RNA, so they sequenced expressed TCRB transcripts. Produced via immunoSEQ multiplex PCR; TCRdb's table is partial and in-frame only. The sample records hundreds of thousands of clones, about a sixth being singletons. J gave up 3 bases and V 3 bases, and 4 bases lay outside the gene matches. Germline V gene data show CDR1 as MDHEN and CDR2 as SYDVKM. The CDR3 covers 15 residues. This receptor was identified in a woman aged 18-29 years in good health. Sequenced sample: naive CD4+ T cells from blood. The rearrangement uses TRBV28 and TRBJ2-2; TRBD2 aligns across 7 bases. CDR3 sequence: CASSFVGLYTGELFF. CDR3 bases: TGTGCCAGCAGTTTCGTGGGACTATACACCGGGGAGCTGTTTTTT.